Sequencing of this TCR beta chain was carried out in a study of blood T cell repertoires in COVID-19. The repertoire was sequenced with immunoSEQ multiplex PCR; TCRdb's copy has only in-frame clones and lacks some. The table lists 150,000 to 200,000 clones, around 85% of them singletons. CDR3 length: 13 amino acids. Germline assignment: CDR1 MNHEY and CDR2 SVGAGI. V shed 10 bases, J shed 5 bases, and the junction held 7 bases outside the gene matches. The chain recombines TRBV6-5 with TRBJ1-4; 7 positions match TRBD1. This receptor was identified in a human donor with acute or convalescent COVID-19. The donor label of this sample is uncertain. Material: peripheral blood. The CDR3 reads CATSDRQNEKLFF. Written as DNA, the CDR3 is TGTGCCACTTCGGACAGGCAAAATGAAAAACTGTTTTTT.